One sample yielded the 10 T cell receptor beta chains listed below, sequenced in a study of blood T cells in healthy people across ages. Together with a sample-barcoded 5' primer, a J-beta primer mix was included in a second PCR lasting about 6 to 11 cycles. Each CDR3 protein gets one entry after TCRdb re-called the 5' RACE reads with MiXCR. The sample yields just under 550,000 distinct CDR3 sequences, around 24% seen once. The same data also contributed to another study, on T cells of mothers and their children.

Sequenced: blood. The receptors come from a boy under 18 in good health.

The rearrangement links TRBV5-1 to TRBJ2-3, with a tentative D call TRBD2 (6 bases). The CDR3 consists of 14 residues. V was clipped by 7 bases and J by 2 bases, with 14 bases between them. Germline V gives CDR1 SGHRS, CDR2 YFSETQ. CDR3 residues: CASGGEVPTDTQYF. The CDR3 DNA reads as TGCGCCAGCGGAGGGGAGGTTCCCACAGATACGCAGTATTTT.

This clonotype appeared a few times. CDR3 in DNA: TGTGCCAGCAGCTTAAATCCTAGCGGGGGTGTGGGACAAGAGACCCAGTACTTC. Its protein product is CASSLNPSGGVGQETQYF. The rearrangement uses TRBV7-8 and TRBJ2-5, with TRBD2 identical over 10 bases. In germline, CDR1 is SGHVS, CDR2 FQNEAQ. CDR3 length: 18 amino acids. Germline trimming cut 2 bases from V and 2 bases from J; bases unmatched to any gene: 11.

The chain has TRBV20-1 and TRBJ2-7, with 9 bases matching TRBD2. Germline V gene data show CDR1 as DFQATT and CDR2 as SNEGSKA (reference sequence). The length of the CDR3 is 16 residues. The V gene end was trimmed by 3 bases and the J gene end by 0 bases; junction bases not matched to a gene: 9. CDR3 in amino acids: CSASPQEREVSYEQYF. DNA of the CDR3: TGCAGTGCTAGCCCCCAGGAGCGGGAGGTCTCCTACGAGCAGTACTTC.

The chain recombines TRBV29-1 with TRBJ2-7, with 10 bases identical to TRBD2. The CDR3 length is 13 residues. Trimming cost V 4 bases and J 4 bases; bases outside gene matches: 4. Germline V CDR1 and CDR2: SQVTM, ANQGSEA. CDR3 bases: TGCAGCGTTGTACTAGCGGGGCGTTACGAGCAGTACTTC. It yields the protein CSVVLAGRYEQYF.

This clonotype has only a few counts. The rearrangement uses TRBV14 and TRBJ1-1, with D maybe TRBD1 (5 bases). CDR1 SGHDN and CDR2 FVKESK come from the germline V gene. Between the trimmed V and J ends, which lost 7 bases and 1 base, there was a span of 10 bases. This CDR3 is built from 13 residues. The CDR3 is CASNAGRNTEAFF. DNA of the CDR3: TGTGCCAGCAATGCAGGGAGGAACACTGAAGCTTTCTTT.

CDR3 residues: CASRQGGGLMGLQFF. CDR3 DNA: TGTGCCAGCAGGCAAGGGGGGGGGCTAATGGGACTACAGTTCTTC. This chain connects TRBV7-2 to TRBJ2-1; possibly TRBD2 for D (7 bases). The CDR3 loop spans 15 amino acids. Germline V gives CDR1 SGHTA, CDR2 FQGNSA. V was cut by 6 bases and J by 13 bases, with 25 bases left in between.

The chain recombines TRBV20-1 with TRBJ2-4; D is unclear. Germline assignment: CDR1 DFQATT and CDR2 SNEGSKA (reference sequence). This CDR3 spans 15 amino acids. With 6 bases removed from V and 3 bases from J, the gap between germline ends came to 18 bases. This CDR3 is CSAASPGEGKNIQYF. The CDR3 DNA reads TGCAGTGCCGCTTCTCCTGGGGAAGGCAAAAACATTCAGTACTTC.

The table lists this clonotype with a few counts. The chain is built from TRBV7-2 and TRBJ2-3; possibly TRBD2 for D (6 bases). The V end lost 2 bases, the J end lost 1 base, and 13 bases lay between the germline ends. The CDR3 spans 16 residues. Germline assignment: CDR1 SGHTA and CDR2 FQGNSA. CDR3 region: CASSLKAGLGTDTQYF. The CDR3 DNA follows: TGTGCCAGCAGCTTAAAGGCGGGACTGGGCACAGATACGCAGTATTTT.

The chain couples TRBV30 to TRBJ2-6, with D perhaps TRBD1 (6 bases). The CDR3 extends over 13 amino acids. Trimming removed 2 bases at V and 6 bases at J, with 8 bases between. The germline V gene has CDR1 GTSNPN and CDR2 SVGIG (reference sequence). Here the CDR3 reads CAWSPGEANVLTF. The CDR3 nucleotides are TGTGCCTGGAGTCCAGGGGAGGCCAACGTCCTGACTTTC.

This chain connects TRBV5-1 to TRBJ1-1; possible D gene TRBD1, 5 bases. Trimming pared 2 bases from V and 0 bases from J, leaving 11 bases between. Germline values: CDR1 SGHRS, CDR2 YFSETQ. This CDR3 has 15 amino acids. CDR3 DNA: TGCGCCAGCAGCTTACTAGACAGAATGAACACTGAAGCTTTCTTT. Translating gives CASSLLDRMNTEAFF.